This T cell receptor (beta chain) was found in a study of cytomegalovirus exposure and HLA in healthy donors. Study-wide results and caveats: What a later analysis reportedly showed was that an Asian-associated ancestry cluster had fewer N-insertions than the 666-donor mean. The study reported that TCR beta sequences accurately predicted HLA-A and HLA-B alleles in most subjects.

Worth noting for this clone: Its antigen is currently unknown.

In the PCR, 60 Vbeta and 13 Jbeta primers were used. Only in-frame clones appear in the TCRdb table, and some are missing; sequencing was by immunoSEQ multiplex PCR. This table has 95,000 to 150,000 clones, 70% to 85% appearing once. There are 16 residues in the CDR3. The V end was cut by 5 bases, the J end by 6 bases, with 22 bases between. Germline lookup yields CDR1 ENHRY and CDR2 SYGVKD. The sequenced sample consisted of PBMCs. This receptor was obtained from a woman aged 45-65 years in good health and CMV-seronegative. This chain uses TRBV10-3 with TRBJ1-2, with D possibly TRBD1 on 6 matching bases. The CDR3 DNA sequence: TGTGCCATCAGTCCAATAGCTGGGGGGGCTCTTGATGGCTACACCTTC. As protein: CAISPIAGGALDGYTF.